Listed here are 17 T cell receptor beta chains from one sample, sequenced in a study of blood T cell repertoires in COVID-19. Libraries were prepared by immunoSEQ multiplex PCR; TCRdb keeps only in-frame clonotypes and omits some of them. The sample includes 29,000 or so clones, approximately 86% seen only once; the top ten take around 10%. The sample taken for sequencing was peripheral blood. The receptors derive from a human donor in a cohort sampled during active COVID-19. The donor label of this sample is uncertain.

The chain links TRBV2 to TRBJ1-2; no clear D. The CDR3 has 15 residues. Germline V gene sequence: CDR1 SNHLY, CDR2 FYNNEI. With 1 base removed from V and 5 bases from J, the gap between germline ends came to 14 bases. CDR3 DNA: TGTGCCAGCAGTGAAGACGGGAGGAATGGATATGGCTACACCTTC. It specifies CASSEDGRNGYGYTF.

The rearrangement links TRBV3-1 (or the pseudogene TRBV3-2) to TRBJ1-1; the D gene is possibly TRBD1 (6 bases). This CDR3 is built from 17 residues. Trimming removed 0 bases from V and 2 bases from J, with 16 bases in between. Germline-derived CDR1 and CDR2 are LGHDT and YNNKEL (reference sequence). The CDR3 is CASSQDRVRGKNTEAFF. In DNA, the CDR3 is TGTGCCAGCAGCCAAGATCGGGTCAGGGGTAAAAACACTGAAGCTTTCTTT.

This sequence joins TRBV12-3 or TRBV12-4 and TRBJ1-1; unclear D gene. Deletions cut 8 bases from V and 0 bases from J, with 10 bases between. The CDR3 is 13 residues long. The CDR3 region has the DNA TGTGCCAGCTGTTACAGATTGAACACTGAAGCTTTCTTT. Its protein product is CASCYRLNTEAFF.

The gene calls are TRBV19 and TRBJ2-1, with 10 bases that match TRBD2. The CDR3 extends over 16 amino acids. Germline CDR1 is LNHDA and CDR2 is SQIVND (reference sequence). V shed 1 base and J 10 bases; nucleotides not matched to a gene: 10. DNA of the CDR3: TGTGCCAGTAGTATAGGGACTAGCGGCTATTCCAGGGAGCAGTTCTTC. Its protein is CASSIGTSGYSREQFF.

The V and J genes are TRBV3-1 (or the pseudogene TRBV3-2) and TRBJ1-6; the D gene is possibly TRBD1 (5 bases). The CDR3 runs 17 residues. The V gene's germline CDR1 is LGHDT and CDR2 YNNKEL (reference sequence). V was shortened by 4 bases and J by 6 bases, with 19 bases between the two germline ends. The CDR3: CASSLRRGGGFNSPLHF. The CDR3 nucleotides are TGTGCCAGCAGCCTACGCCGCGGGGGGGGTTTTAATTCACCCCTCCACTTT.

J is TRBJ2-5 and V is TRBV19; D is perhaps TRBD1 (7 bases). Germline V gene data show CDR1 as LNHDA and CDR2 as SQIVND (reference sequence). The CDR3 extends over 14 amino acids. V dropped 1 base and J dropped 4 bases, with 10 bases sitting between them. The DNA of the CDR3 is TGTGCCAGTAGTATAGCAGGGGGGTTAGAGACCCAGTACTTC. Protein product: CASSIAGGLETQYF.

Here the CDR3 DNA reads TGCAGCGTTGTAAACCGATACCGACAGGGGAGTGATGGAACTGAAGCTTTCTTT. This translates into CSVVNRYRQGSDGTEAFF. The gene calls are TRBV29-1 and TRBJ1-1; 8 nucleotides agree with TRBD1. CDR3 length equals 18 residues. Germline assignment: CDR1 SQVTM and CDR2 ANQGSEA. J gave up 5 bases and V 4 bases, and 21 bases lay outside the gene matches.

The V call is TRBV24-1, the J call TRBJ2-3; tentatively, D is TRBD1 (6 bases). The germline V and J ends were trimmed by 5 bases and 4 bases, with 15 bases remaining between them. Germline V gene data show CDR1 as KGHDR and CDR2 as SFDVKD. There are 15 residues in the CDR3. CDR3 DNA: TGTGCCACCAGTGGTGGGCAGGGGCGGGCAGATACGCAGTATTTT. This sequence encodes CATSGGQGRADTQYF.

CDR3 residues: CASRGQMNTEAFF. In DNA, the CDR3 is TGTGCCAGTAGGGGACAGATGAACACTGAAGCTTTCTTT. V is TRBV19 and J is TRBJ1-1, with TRBD1 matching over 7 bases. CDR1 and CDR2 from the germline V gene are LNHDA and SQIVND (reference sequence). This CDR3 is 13 amino acids long. Trimming removed 6 bases from V and 0 bases from J; junction bases left unmatched: 1.

The rearrangement uses TRBV15 and TRBJ1-1; no firm D call. The CDR3 sequence is 12 residues long. The germline V and J ends were trimmed by 1 base and 9 bases, with 9 bases remaining between them. Germline V gene data show CDR1 as LNHNV and CDR2 as YYDKDF (reference sequence). CDR3 in DNA: TGTGCCACCAGCAGAGCTTTATCTCAAGCTTTCTTT. It encodes CATSRALSQAFF.

In DNA form, the CDR3 reads TGTGCTAGTGGTTCAAACCAGGGGAACACTGAAGCTTTCTTT. Protein sequence: CASGSNQGNTEAFF. The gene calls are TRBV12-5 and TRBJ1-1; possibly TRBD1 for D (5 bases). The CDR3 spans 14 residues. V lost 4 bases and J 1 base, leaving 10 bases between the germline ends. Germline loops: CDR1 LGHNT, CDR2 FRNRAP.

The chain uses TRBV19 and TRBJ1-2, with 7 bases aligning to TRBD1. V gave up 7 bases and J gave up 4 bases; unmatched junction bases: 9. The CDR3 runs 14 residues. CDR1 and CDR2 (germline): LNHDA, SQIVND (reference sequence). The chain's CDR3 is CASTPGQRSYGYTF. CDR3 in DNA: TGTGCCAGTACTCCGGGACAGAGAAGCTATGGCTACACCTTC.

The chain carries TRBV10-1 and TRBJ2-2; D may be TRBD1 (6 bases). The CDR3 totals 14 residues. V was shortened by 4 bases and J by 5 bases, with 11 bases between the two germline ends. CDR1 is WNHNN, CDR2 SYGVQD, per germline (reference sequence). The CDR3 DNA reads as TGCGCCAGCAGTGTCTTACAGGGAACCGGGGAGCTGTTTTTT. It encodes CASSVLQGTGELFF.

The chain couples TRBV6-5 to TRBJ1-3; 7 nucleotides match TRBD1. The length of the CDR3 is 15 residues. With 5 bases clipped from V and 0 bases from J, the junction kept 4 bases outside the gene matches. The germline gives CDR1 MNHEY, CDR2 SVGAGI. The CDR3 coding sequence is TGTGCCAGCAGTCGGGACAGTTTCTCTGGAAACACCATATATTTT. It translates to CASSRDSFSGNTIYF.

The V gene is TRBV6-2 or TRBV6-3, the J gene TRBJ2-1; 15 bases align to TRBD2. The CDR3 covers 20 residues. Germline-derived CDR1 and CDR2 are MNHEY and SVGEGT. The trim removed 0 bases at V and 2 bases at J, leaving 8 bases unmatched. The CDR3 sequence: CASSYSQGLAGGAAYNEQFF. DNA for the CDR3: TGTGCCAGCAGTTACTCCCAGGGACTAGCGGGAGGCGCGGCCTACAATGAGCAGTTCTTC.

This chain joins TRBV5-1 and TRBJ2-1; TRBD2 aligns across 11 bases. This CDR3 has 17 residues. The junction had 12 bases not matched to a gene; V was cut back by 5 bases and J by 5 bases. CDR1 SGHRS and CDR2 YFSETQ come from the germline V gene. The CDR3 nucleotides are TGCGCCAGCAGGCTAGGGGTAATAGCGGGAGGGGACAATGAGCAGTTCTTC. Amino acid sequence: CASRLGVIAGGDNEQFF.

The rearrangement links TRBV18 to TRBJ2-5, with D maybe TRBD2 (6 bases). This CDR3 contains 15 residues. From germline, CDR1 is KGHSH and CDR2 LQKENI. With 1 base removed from V and 1 base from J, the gap between germline ends came to 10 bases. The chain's CDR3 is CASSPLRDFQETQYF. As DNA, the CDR3 is TGTGCCAGCTCACCACTGCGGGACTTCCAAGAGACCCAGTACTTC. Full variable domain (remainder filled in from reference TRBV18 and TRBJ2-5): NAGVMQNPRHLVRRRGQEARLRCSPMKGHSHVYWYRQLPEEGLKFMVYLQKENIIDESGMPKERFSAEFPKEGPSILRIQQVVRGDSAAYFCASSPLRDFQETQYFGPGTRLLVL.